The source of this T cell receptor beta chain is a study of blood T cell repertoires in COVID-19. Germline values: CDR1 KGHSH, CDR2 LQKENI. The CDR3 sequence is 17 residues long. Deletions cut 1 base from V and 3 bases from J, with 18 bases between. Authors' data handling: Reference gene primer amplification gave nucleated cell count estimates. Method: immunoSEQ multiplex PCR; TCRdb's copy keeps in-frame clones and lacks some. V and J calls and clone size are given by that table; D and trimming were obtained from the DNA. This table has 450,000 to 500,000 clones, roughly 87% appearing once. Sequencing was performed on PBMCs or T cells enriched from blood (not recorded which). This sequence originates from a woman under 30 who had recovered from COVID-19. The chain combines TRBV18 with TRBJ1-2, with D unresolved. CDR3 sequence: CASSPQPGGGLDYGYTF. Here the CDR3 DNA reads TGTGCCAGCTCACCACAGCCAGGAGGAGGACTGGACTATGGCTACACCTTC.